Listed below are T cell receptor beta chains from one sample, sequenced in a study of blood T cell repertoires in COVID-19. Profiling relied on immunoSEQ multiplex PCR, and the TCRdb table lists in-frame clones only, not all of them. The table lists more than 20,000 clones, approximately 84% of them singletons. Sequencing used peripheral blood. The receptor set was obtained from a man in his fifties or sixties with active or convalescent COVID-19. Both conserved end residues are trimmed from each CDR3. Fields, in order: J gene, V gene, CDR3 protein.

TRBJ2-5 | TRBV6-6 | ASAGTKETQY
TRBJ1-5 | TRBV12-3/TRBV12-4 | ASSLVWTMPQH
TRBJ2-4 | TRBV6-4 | ASSDVGGLGVQY
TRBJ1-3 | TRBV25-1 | ASRSGYGNTIY
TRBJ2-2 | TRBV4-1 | ASSQEQEGLANTGELF
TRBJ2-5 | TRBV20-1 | SAGGRTQY
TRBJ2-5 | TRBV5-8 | ASSFKAGLQETQY
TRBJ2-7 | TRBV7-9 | ASSLGTGQGNEQY
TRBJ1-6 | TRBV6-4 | AIQFQESGDSPLH
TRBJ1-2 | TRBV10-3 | AISEGRGGIYGYT
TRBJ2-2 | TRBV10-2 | AGGPGLANTGELF
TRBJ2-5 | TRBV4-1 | ASSQDPPLTGTSGIYQETQY
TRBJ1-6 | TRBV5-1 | ASSFQGNSPLH
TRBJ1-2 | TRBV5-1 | ASSLQGDGYT
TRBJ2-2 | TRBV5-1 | ASSLAQGPGELF
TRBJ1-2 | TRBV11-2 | ASRTGQLNYGYT
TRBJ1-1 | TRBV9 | ASSVGGEWGVYTEAF
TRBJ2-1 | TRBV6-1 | ASSDTTRYNEQF
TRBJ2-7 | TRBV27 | ASSRIYRGGLAGGEQY
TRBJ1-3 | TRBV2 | ASSVRDESTGNTIY
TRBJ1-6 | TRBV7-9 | ASSVTGGFYNSPLH
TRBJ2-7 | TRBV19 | ASTPPYGTGDYEQY
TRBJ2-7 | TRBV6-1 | ASSVPLGQGSYEQY
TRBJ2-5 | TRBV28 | ASTWTGGETQY
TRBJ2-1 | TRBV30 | AWSVLSPLAAGFRF
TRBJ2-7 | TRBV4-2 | ASSQGGRTGVNEQY
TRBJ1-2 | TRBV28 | ASSVGTPQGYGYT
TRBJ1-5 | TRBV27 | ASSPGQHNQPQH
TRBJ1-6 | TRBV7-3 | ASSLGQFVSPLH
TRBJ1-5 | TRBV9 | ASSVGRDETQPQH
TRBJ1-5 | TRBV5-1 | ASSAGHTPASNQPQH
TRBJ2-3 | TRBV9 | ASSLRPISQLTDTQY
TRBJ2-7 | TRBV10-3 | AIGNRGEQY
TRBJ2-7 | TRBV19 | ASIDGAGEQY
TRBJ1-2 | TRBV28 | ASSYRGGRELYGYT
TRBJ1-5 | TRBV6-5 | ASSLLDSDGQPQH
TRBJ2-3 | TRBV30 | AWRSRLFNGGTDTQY
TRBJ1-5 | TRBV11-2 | ASSLGTGYQPQH
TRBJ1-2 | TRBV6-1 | ASSENRLRYT
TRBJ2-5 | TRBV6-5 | ASVRTRQETQY
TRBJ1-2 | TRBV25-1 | ASRDSLWYGYT
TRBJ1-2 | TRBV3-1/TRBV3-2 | ASSQVPGGDGYT
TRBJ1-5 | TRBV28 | ASSLGLQGMRPQH
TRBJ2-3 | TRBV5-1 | ASSTTSGRPARTDTQY
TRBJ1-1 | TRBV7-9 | ALTGAGRTEAF